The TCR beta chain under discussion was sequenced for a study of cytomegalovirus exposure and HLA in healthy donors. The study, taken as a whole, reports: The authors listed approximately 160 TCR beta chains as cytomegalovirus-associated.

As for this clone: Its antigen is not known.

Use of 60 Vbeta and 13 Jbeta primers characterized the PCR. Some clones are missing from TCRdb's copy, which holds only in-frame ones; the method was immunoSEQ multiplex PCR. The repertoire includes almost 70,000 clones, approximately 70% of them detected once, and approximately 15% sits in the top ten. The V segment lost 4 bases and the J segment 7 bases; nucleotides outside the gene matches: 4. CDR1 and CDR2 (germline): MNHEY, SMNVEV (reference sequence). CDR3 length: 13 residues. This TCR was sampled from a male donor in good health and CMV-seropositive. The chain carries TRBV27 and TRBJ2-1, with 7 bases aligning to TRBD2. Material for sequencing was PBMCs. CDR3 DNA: TGTGCCAGCAGTTGGGGGACTAAAAATGAGCAGTTCTTC. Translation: CASSWGTKNEQFF.